This T cell receptor (beta chain) stems from a study of beta chain features in type 1 diabetes. Study in general: Age, gender and cell yields were similar between patients and healthy donors. Whole-study results and caveats: Small HLA sub-analyses could not settle whether HLA shapes TCRB rearrangement. Type 1 diabetes patients showed a moderate but significant shortening of TCRB CDR3s in all four CD4+ subsets. In cDNA sequencing, cells with high TCR expression could be over-represented. When VDJ junctions were examined, type 1 diabetes patients showed fewer insertions and more deletions.

Reverse transcribing all isolated RNA meant expressed TCRB transcripts were sequenced. Profiled with immunoSEQ multiplex PCR; TCRdb holds only in-frame clones, not every one. The sample has approximately 160,000 clones; about a tenth are singletons. In regard to this clone: Its target is unknown.

V lost 6 bases and J lost 6; bases outside the gene matches: 6. CDR1 is MNHNY and CDR2 is SVGAGI in the germline V gene (reference sequence). The CDR3 length is 13 residues. The receptor was derived from a man aged 25 to 40 with type 1 diabetes. Sequenced material: central memory CD4+ T cells from blood. The chain is built from TRBV6-6 and TRBJ1-2; TRBD1 aligns across 8 bases. CDR3 region: CASRMTGVNGYTF. CDR3 sequence (DNA): TGTGCCAGCAGGATGACAGGGGTGAATGGCTACACCTTC.